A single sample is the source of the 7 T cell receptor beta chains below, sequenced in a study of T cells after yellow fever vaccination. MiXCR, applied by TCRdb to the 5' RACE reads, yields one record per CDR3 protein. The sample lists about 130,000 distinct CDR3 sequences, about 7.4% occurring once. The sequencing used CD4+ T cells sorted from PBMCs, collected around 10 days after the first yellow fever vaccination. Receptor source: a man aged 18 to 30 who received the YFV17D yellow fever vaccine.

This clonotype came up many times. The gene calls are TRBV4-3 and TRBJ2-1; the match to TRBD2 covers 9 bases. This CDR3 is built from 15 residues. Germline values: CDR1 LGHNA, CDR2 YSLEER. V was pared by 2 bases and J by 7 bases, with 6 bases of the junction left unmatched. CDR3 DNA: TGCGCCAGCAGCCAACCCCGCGGGGGGGGAAATGAGCAGTTCTTC. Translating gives CASSQPRGGGNEQFF.

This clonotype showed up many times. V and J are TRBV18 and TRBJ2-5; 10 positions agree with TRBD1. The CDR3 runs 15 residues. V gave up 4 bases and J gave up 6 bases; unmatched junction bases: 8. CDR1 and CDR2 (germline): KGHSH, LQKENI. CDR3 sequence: CASSQPLGQGQTQYF. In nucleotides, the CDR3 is TGTGCCAGCTCACAGCCCCTGGGACAGGGGCAGACCCAGTACTTC.

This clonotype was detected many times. This CDR3 reads CASSFFPGRSYNEQFF. The DNA of the CDR3 is TGTGCCAGCAGCTTTTTTCCCGGTAGGTCCTACAATGAGCAGTTCTTC. The V call is TRBV7-9, the J call TRBJ2-1; D remains unclear. This CDR3 spans 16 amino acids. Trimming took off 3 bases at V and 1 base at J, with 13 bases between the two ends. Per germline, CDR1 SEHNR and CDR2 FQNEAQ (reference sequence).

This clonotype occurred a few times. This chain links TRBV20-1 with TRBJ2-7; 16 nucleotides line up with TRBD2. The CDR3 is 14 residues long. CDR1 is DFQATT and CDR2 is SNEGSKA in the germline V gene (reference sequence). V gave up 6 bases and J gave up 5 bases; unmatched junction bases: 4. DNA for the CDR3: TGCAGTGCGAGGGGACTAGCGGGGGGGCACGAGCAGTACGTC. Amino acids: CSARGLAGGHEQYV.

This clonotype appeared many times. The CDR3 here is CASSGLGNTEAFF. The CDR3 nucleotides are TGTGCCAGCAGTGGGTTGGGGAACACTGAAGCTTTCTTT. This sequence joins TRBV2 and TRBJ1-1; D unclear. This CDR3 has 13 residues. Germline V gene data show CDR1 as SNHLY and CDR2 as FYNNEI. Trimming pared 4 bases from V and 1 base from J, leaving 7 bases between.

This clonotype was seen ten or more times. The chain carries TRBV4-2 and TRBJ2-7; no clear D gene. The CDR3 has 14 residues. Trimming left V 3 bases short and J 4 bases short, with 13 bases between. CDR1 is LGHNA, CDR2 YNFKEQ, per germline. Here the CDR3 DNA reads TGTGCCAGCAGCCAGGACCCTCGGGCTTACGAGCAGTACTTC. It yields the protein CASSQDPRAYEQYF.

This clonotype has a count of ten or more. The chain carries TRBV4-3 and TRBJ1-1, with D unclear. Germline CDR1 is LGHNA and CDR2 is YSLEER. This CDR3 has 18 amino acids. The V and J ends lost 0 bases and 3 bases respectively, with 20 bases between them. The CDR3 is CASSQDGPTFDGDTEAFF. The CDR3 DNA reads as TGCGCCAGCAGCCAAGATGGACCGACCTTTGATGGGGACACTGAAGCTTTCTTT.